One and the same sample provided the 30 T cell receptor beta chains below, sequenced in a study of cytomegalovirus exposure and HLA in healthy donors. PCR primers comprised 60 Vbeta and 13 Jbeta primers. Assay used: immunoSEQ multiplex PCR; TCRdb lists only in-frame clones, some missing. Here the sample spans about 150,000 clones, roughly 80% being singletons. Sequencing input: PBMCs. Receptor source: a male donor in good health and CMV-seronegative.

The chain carries TRBV9 and TRBJ2-2, with 9 bases identical to TRBD2. The CDR3 has 17 amino acids. CDR1 and CDR2 from the germline V gene are SGDLS and YYNGEE. Trimming took 6 bases from V and 5 from J; bases not matched to a gene: 14. CDR3 bases: TGTGCCAGCACCCTTCGGGGCGGGGGGGATGGAACCGGGGAGCTGTTTTTT. Protein sequence: CASTLRGGGDGTGELFF.

The chain recombines TRBV4-1 with TRBJ1-6; a possible D gene is TRBD1 (5 bases). Deletions cut 0 bases from V and 7 bases from J, with 13 bases between. The CDR3 covers 16 residues. From germline, CDR1 is MGHRA and CDR2 YSYEKL. The CDR3 loop is CASSQEGSGRNSPLHF. The DNA of the CDR3 is TGCGCCAGCAGCCAAGAAGGGTCAGGGCGGAATTCACCCCTCCACTTT.

This clone has only a few counts. J is TRBJ1-5 and V is TRBV2; D unresolved. The CDR3 runs to 13 residues. Germline lookup yields CDR1 SNHLY and CDR2 FYNNEI. Trimming left V 11 bases short and J 6 bases short, with 17 bases between. CDR3: CACREGGGQPQHF. The CDR3 DNA follows: TGTGCCTGTCGTGAGGGAGGTGGTCAGCCCCAGCATTTT.

CDR3: CASSAPPAGVTNEKLFF. CDR3 bases: TGTGCCAGCTCAGCCCCCCCCGCGGGGGTAACTAATGAAAAACTGTTTTTT. The V call is TRBV18, the J call TRBJ1-4; weak D call: TRBD1 (5 bases). Per the germline V gene, CDR1 is KGHSH and CDR2 is LQKENI. The CDR3 extends over 17 amino acids. Trimming removed 5 bases at V and 1 base at J, with 17 bases between.

V and J are TRBV18 and TRBJ1-1; D is unresolved. This CDR3 comprises 13 residues. Trimming shortened V by 5 bases and J by 0 bases, and 7 bases separated the two germline ends. The germline CDR1 and CDR2 sequences are KGHSH and LQKENI. CDR3 sequence (DNA): TGTGCCAGCTCATATTCGGTGAACACTGAAGCTTTCTTT. It codes for CASSYSVNTEAFF.

This clone turned up a few times. The genes are TRBV19 and TRBJ1-5; TRBD1 aligns across 8 bases. This CDR3 spans 15 amino acids. Trimming removed 6 bases from V and 3 bases from J; junction bases left unmatched: 7. CDR1 LNHDA and CDR2 SQIVND come from the germline V gene (reference sequence). The CDR3 here is CASSPDRGFNQPQHF. CDR3 coding DNA: TGTGCCAGTAGCCCCGACAGGGGATTCAATCAGCCCCAGCATTTT.

This clone showed up just a few times. The rearrangement joins TRBV9 to TRBJ2-5; the D gene is possibly TRBD2 (6 bases). From germline, CDR1 is SGDLS and CDR2 YYNGEE. V was trimmed by 4 bases and J by 1 base, leaving 11 bases between them. CDR3 size: 14 residues. The CDR3 is CASSPGAFQETQYF. Here the CDR3 DNA reads TGTGCCAGCAGCCCGGGAGCCTTCCAAGAGACCCAGTACTTC.

The rearrangement joins TRBV5-1 to TRBJ1-3; D is undetermined. V was clipped by 9 bases and J by 4 bases, with 17 bases between them. Germline assignment: CDR1 SGHRS and CDR2 YFSETQ. This CDR3 has 14 residues. The CDR3 nucleotides read TGCGCCACCAAGGAAGCCCCGGAGGGAAACACCATATATTTT. Encoded protein: CATKEAPEGNTIYF.

The chain recombines TRBV4-1 with TRBJ2-7; 10 nucleotides agree with TRBD2. V shed 4 bases, J shed 4 bases, and the junction held 10 bases outside the gene matches. CDR3 size: 16 residues. Germline V CDR1 and CDR2: MGHRA, YSYEKL. CDR3 sequence (DNA): TGCGCCAGCAGCCCCACCTCACTAGCGGGAACATACGAGCAGTACTTC. Translated, it gives CASSPTSLAGTYEQYF.

The chain joins TRBV18 to TRBJ1-5, with D hard to call. The germline V gene has CDR1 KGHSH and CDR2 LQKENI. This CDR3 spans 17 amino acids. Between the trimmed V and J ends, which lost 3 bases and 0 bases, there was a span of 15 bases. CDR3 sequence (DNA): TGTGCCAGCTCACCTCCGTTCTTAGATCATAGCAATCAGCCCCAGCATTTT. Translation: CASSPPFLDHSNQPQHF.

The chain is built from TRBV13 and TRBJ2-3, with 9 bases aligning to TRBD1. This CDR3 spans 17 amino acids. Germline loops: CDR1 PRHDT, CDR2 FYEKMQ (reference sequence). Losses at the gene ends were 8 bases for V and 3 bases for J; bases not matched to a gene: 15. DNA of the CDR3: TGTGCCAGCTCTCGGACAGGGGTTATCGAAACGACAGATACGCAGTATTTT. Translation: CASSRTGVIETTDTQYF.

V gene TRBV4-3 combines with J gene TRBJ1-5; the D is unclear. Trimming left V 4 bases short and J 8 bases short, with 33 bases between. The CDR3 length is 20 residues. Germline CDR1 and CDR2: LGHNA and YSLEER. CDR3 sequence reads: CASSLPSHRSRRELKKPQHF. Written as DNA, the CDR3 is TGCGCCAGCAGCCTTCCCTCGCACCGGAGTCGGCGAGAGTTAAAAAAGCCCCAGCATTTT.

The chain couples TRBV6-5 to TRBJ1-1; a weak D match, TRBD1 (5 bases). CDR3 length: 14 amino acids. The germline CDR1 and CDR2 sequences are MNHEY and SVGAGI. Trimming took off 5 bases at V and 6 bases at J, with 16 bases between the two ends. The CDR3 sequence is CASSPLLRGAEAFF. The CDR3 DNA reads TGTGCCAGCAGTCCCCTCTTGCGGGGCGCTGAAGCTTTCTTT.

In this sample, this clone turned up a few times. The J gene is TRBJ2-5, the V gene TRBV5-1; 8 bases match TRBD2. V dropped 0 bases and J dropped 2; count of bases not matched to a gene: 9. This CDR3 comprises 17 residues. CDR1 and CDR2 from the germline V gene are SGHRS and YFSETQ. CDR3 in DNA: TGCGCCAGCAGCTTGGGAGCTGCGGGGGGCCAACAAGAGACCCAGTACTTC. As protein: CASSLGAAGGQQETQYF.

This chain joins TRBV2 and TRBJ1-1; D not certain. The CDR3 totals 16 residues. Per the germline V gene, CDR1 is SNHLY and CDR2 is FYNNEI. V was clipped by 8 bases and J by 0 bases, with 19 bases between them. As DNA, the CDR3 is TGTGCCAGCCTTGATCCTGGGCGCAGAGTGAACACTGAAGCTTTCTTT. It translates to CASLDPGRRVNTEAFF.

The chain carries TRBV7-2 and TRBJ2-7, with D maybe TRBD2 (5 bases). The CDR3 runs 14 residues. With 4 bases removed from V and 0 bases from J, the gap between germline ends came to 10 bases. Germline-derived CDR1 and CDR2 are SGHTA and FQGNSA. In nucleotides, the CDR3 is TGTGCCAGCAGCTCTGGACTGTTCTCCTACGAGCAGTACTTC. It encodes CASSSGLFSYEQYF.

Comment on this clone: The germline gene is not matched at one end of the junction; a read error may be the cause. The genes are TRBV7-7 and TRBJ1-5, with TRBD1 matching 7 bases. The CDR3 is 13 amino acids. CDR1 and CDR2 (germline): SSHAT, FNYEAQ (reference sequence). CDR3 in amino acids: CASSLDRDQPQHF. As DNA, the CDR3 is TGTGCTAGCAGCTTAGACAGGGACCAGCCCCAGCATTTT.

The chain uses TRBV5-1 and TRBJ1-1; D ambiguous. The V end was cut by 3 bases, the J end by 0 bases, with 9 bases between. Germline values: CDR1 SGHRS, CDR2 YFSETQ. The CDR3 length is 14 residues. The CDR3 region has the DNA TGCGCCAGCAGCTCCGAAACAATGAACACTGAAGCTTTCTTT. Its protein is CASSSETMNTEAFF.

The rearrangement uses TRBV5-1 and TRBJ2-1; weak D call: TRBD1 (6 bases). V was trimmed by 2 bases and J by 2 bases, leaving 11 bases between them. The CDR3 consists of 15 residues. Germline loops: CDR1 SGHRS, CDR2 YFSETQ. CDR3: CASSFLQGPYNEQFF. CDR3 nucleotides: TGCGCCAGCAGCTTTTTACAGGGCCCCTACAATGAGCAGTTCTTC.

The chain links TRBV7-2 to TRBJ2-7; 8 nucleotides match TRBD1. This CDR3 has 15 amino acids. Unmatched junction bases numbered 10, after V lost 5 bases and J lost 4 bases. CDR1 is SGHTA and CDR2 is FQGNSA in the germline V gene. CDR3 amino acids: CASSQRAGGGYEQYF. DNA of the CDR3: TGTGCCAGCAGCCAAAGGGCAGGGGGCGGGTACGAGCAGTACTTC.

A few counts support this clone. The rearrangement joins TRBV6-6 to TRBJ1-4; D is perhaps TRBD1 (5 bases). There are 15 residues in the CDR3. Germline values: CDR1 MNHNY, CDR2 SVGAGI (reference sequence). V dropped 2 bases and J dropped 0 bases, with 7 bases sitting between them. The CDR3 nucleotides read TGTGCCAGCAGTTACCGGGGGGCAACTAATGAAAAACTGTTTTTT. Translated, it gives CASSYRGATNEKLFF.

The gene calls are TRBV5-1 and TRBJ2-7; 8 bases map to TRBD2. Germline CDR1 and CDR2: SGHRS and YFSETQ. This CDR3 region has 15 residues. J lost 6 bases, V lost 4 bases, and 12 bases had no gene match. The CDR3: CASSLRRLAKSEQYF. CDR3 coding DNA: TGCGCCAGCAGCCTCCGAAGACTAGCGAAAAGCGAGCAGTACTTC.

V usage is TRBV18 and J usage is TRBJ2-7; 9 nucleotides align to TRBD2. Losses at the gene ends were 1 base for V and 3 bases for J; bases not matched to a gene: 4. The CDR3 runs 15 residues. The germline V gene encodes CDR1 KGHSH and CDR2 LQKENI. The chain's CDR3 is CASSPLAGEYYEQYF. In nucleotides, the CDR3 is TGTGCCAGCTCACCACTAGCGGGGGAGTACTACGAGCAGTACTTC.

V and J are TRBV5-1 and TRBJ1-4, with D possibly matching TRBD1 (5 bases). CDR1 and CDR2 (germline): SGHRS, YFSETQ. V was pared by 4 bases and J by 6 bases, with 16 bases between. The CDR3 is 15 amino acids. CDR3 in amino acids: CASSRRGDGYEKLFF. The CDR3 coding sequence is TGCGCCAGCAGCAGGAGGGGAGACGGGTATGAAAAACTGTTTTTT.

The genes are TRBV18 and TRBJ2-7, with D tentatively TRBD2 (6 bases). In germline, CDR1 is KGHSH, CDR2 LQKENI. This CDR3 region has 14 residues. V was cut by 2 bases and J by 0 bases, with 8 bases left in between. This CDR3 is CASSPGGTSYEQYF. CDR3 coding DNA: TGTGCCAGCTCACCAGGGGGGACCTCCTACGAGCAGTACTTC.

The chain is built from TRBV28 and TRBJ2-7; 8 nucleotides line up with TRBD2. The V and J ends lost 2 bases and 0 bases, in that order; junction bases with no gene match: 15. The CDR3 totals 19 residues. Germline-derived CDR1 and CDR2 are MDHEN and SYDVKM. In DNA form, the CDR3 reads TGTGCCAGCAGTTTAATCCTCTCCCTTACTAGCGGCAGCTCCTACGAGCAGTACTTC. Amino acid sequence: CASSLILSLTSGSSYEQYF.

The chain combines TRBV7-3 with TRBJ1-1, with D possibly being TRBD1 (5 bases). The CDR3 is 16 residues long. CDR1 and CDR2 (germline): SGHTA, FQGTGA. V gave up 0 bases and J gave up 5 bases, with 16 bases separating them. The CDR3 sequence: CASSLTSGGRMTEAFF. CDR3 nucleotides: TGTGCCAGCAGCTTAACGTCGGGGGGAAGGATGACTGAAGCTTTCTTT.

This clone has only a few counts. The V gene is TRBV9, the J gene TRBJ1-1; 7 bases line up with TRBD1. CDR3 size: 14 residues. The J segment lost 12 bases and the V segment lost 4 bases, leaving 15 bases of the junction unmatched. Germline assignment: CDR1 SGDLS and CDR2 YYNGEE. The CDR3 bases are TGTGCCAGCAGCCCCCAGGACAGGCTGGGCAGGACTTTCTTT. It translates to CASSPQDRLGRTFF. The whole variable domain, remainder taken from reference TRBV9 and TRBJ1-1, is DSGVTQTPKHLITATGQRVTLRCSPRSGDLSVYWYQQSLDQGLQFLIQYYNGEERAKGNILERFSAQQFPDLHSELNLSSLELGDSALYFCASSPQDRLGRTFFGQGTRLTVV.

V usage is TRBV5-8 and J usage is TRBJ1-5; TRBD1 agrees at 12 bases. V gave up 1 base and J gave up 5 bases; unmatched junction bases: 4. Germline V CDR1 and CDR2: SGHTS, YDEGEE. The CDR3 has 16 residues. The CDR3 coding sequence is TGTGCCAGCAGCTTGTCGGGGACAGGGGGCGATCAGCCCCAGCATTTT. Residues: CASSLSGTGGDQPQHF.

CDR3 residues: CASSLAAGREETQYF. CDR3 sequence (DNA): TGTGCCAGCAGCTTAGCGGCGGGCCGCGAGGAGACCCAGTACTTC. The V and J genes are TRBV7-9 and TRBJ2-5, with D perhaps TRBD2 (5 bases). The CDR3 is 15 residues long. CDR1 is SEHNR and CDR2 is FQNEAQ in the germline V gene (reference sequence). Trimming cost V 0 bases and J 5 bases, with 13 bases left between them.